This entry concerns a single T cell receptor beta chain. It lacks a known antigen. No clone much larger than this one lies a single base away; base qualities are absent. The data originate from a study of shared clonotypes between healthy human individuals (dated by TCRdb to the early 2020s). Study-wide context: A couple of women and three men aged 18 to 49 years were included in the cohort. Per donor, three plates each were used for CD4 naive and CD4 memory, two for CD8 naive, and one for CD8 memory. To increase sequencing depth and limit assay-specific biases, different laboratories used diverse techniques to prepare libraries and sequence TCR repertoires. The study deeply sequenced blood TCR repertoires of about five healthy adults to estimate repertoire size and the extent of clonotype sharing between individuals. Leukapheresis yielded between about 0.94 and 9 billion PBMCs per donor.

TCR CDR3 regions were amplified from genomic DNA by multiplex PCR using the deep immunoSEQ assay. Extracted genomic DNA from each cell subset was spread evenly across all wells of several immunoSEQ 96-well plates, with each plate serving as a replicate. Each replicate PCR for sorted subsets received around 210 ng genomic DNA, equal to some 32,000 T cell genomes. Purified libraries were quantified with a Qubit 3.0 fluorometer, sized on a Bioanalyzer 2100, and re-quantified with the KAPA Library Quantification kit. Every immunoSEQ 96-well plate was sequenced on a dedicated single-read 150-cycle Illumina NextSeq 550 flow cell. As for the original processing: Because the immunoSEQ output included only junctional sequences and no quality scores, the filtering could not be the same as the filtering used for full-length reads. To assign V/J genes and CDR3, sequences were annotated using PyIR, a Python wrapper for IgBLAST v1.9, with IMGT germline references. Any read was removed if the V/J assignment was weak (E-value above 1e-6), the CDR3 was missing, or the read contained stop codons, out-of-frame junctions, or ambiguous translated residues. V3J clonotypes were defined as sequences sharing the same inferred V gene, J gene, and CDR3 amino acid sequence. Percentage overlap between repertoires was computed as shared unique clonotypes divided by the size of the smaller repertoire. Repertoire richness was assessed with RTK rarefaction, the Chao1 estimator, and Recon v2.1 estimates of unobserved clonotypes. Generation probabilities were computed with OLGA for all TCRbeta clonotypes obtained by the gDNA method from several donors. TCRdb retrieved this table from immuneACCESS and kept in-frame rearrangements only. Not all clones are present; in checked studies, unresolved V genes account for under half, and no reason is known for the remainder. The D gene and trimming were derived from the DNA, and the V and J assignments and clone size from that table. Within this sample are approximately 1.5 million clones, with 95% to 99% of them counted one time only. Roughly 0.45% of the sample is held by the ten biggest clonotypes.

The donors were healthy, HIV-negative adults who had no recently reported acute infections or vaccinations. Every donor was a Caucasian adult living in Nashville, Tennessee, USA. CD4+ T cells were enriched by magnetic negative selection, after which naive cells were positively selected on CD45RA and the negative fraction was taken as the memory subset. Blood was obtained by leukapheresis, after which PBMCs were separated by Ficoll-Histopaque density gradient centrifugation and cryopreserved in liquid nitrogen vapor phase. Analytical flow cytometry was used to check the purity and quantity of each magnetically sorted T cell population. From each sorted fraction, genomic DNA was isolated and quantified by UV absorbance on a Nanodrop 2000c. The germline V gene gives CDR1 as SQVTM and CDR2 as ANQGSEA. V loses 5 bases, J loses 2 bases, and the germline ends lie 7 bases apart. The CDR3 runs 11 amino acids, cysteine and phenylalanine included. Only CDR3 DNA remains: 33 bases, in frame from the first base.

The study at large found these results: Higher generation probabilities were observed for clonotypes shared by all four sorted-subset donors than for non-shared clonotypes. Incomplete sequencing was indicated by rarefaction of sorted-subset datasets, despite the large sequencing depth. Across four donors, roughly 5% of naive CD4, approximately 4% of naive CD8, approximately 2.5% of memory CD4, and approximately 0.42% of memory CD8 clonotypes were shared. Sampling was restricted to blood, and TCR repertoires in tissues likely differ from the TCR repertoires found in blood. Naive subsets generally had larger estimated clonotype richness than memory subsets did. Based on pairwise subsampling, the degree of clonotype sharing among donors was expected to be affected by sequencing depth. The small number of donors limited the genetic and exposure-history diversity represented.

The sample was naive CD4+ T cells sorted from blood. The sample's cell subset or site, from its label and the paper: CD45RA+ positively selected. The receptor was isolated from a man in his thirties or forties in good health. This chain is built from TRBV29-1 and TRBJ2-7; the D gene is possibly TRBD1, with 6 bases matching. CDR3 sequence: CSVQGPYEQYF. The base sequence is TGCAGCGTTCAGGGGCCCTACGAGCAGTACTTC.